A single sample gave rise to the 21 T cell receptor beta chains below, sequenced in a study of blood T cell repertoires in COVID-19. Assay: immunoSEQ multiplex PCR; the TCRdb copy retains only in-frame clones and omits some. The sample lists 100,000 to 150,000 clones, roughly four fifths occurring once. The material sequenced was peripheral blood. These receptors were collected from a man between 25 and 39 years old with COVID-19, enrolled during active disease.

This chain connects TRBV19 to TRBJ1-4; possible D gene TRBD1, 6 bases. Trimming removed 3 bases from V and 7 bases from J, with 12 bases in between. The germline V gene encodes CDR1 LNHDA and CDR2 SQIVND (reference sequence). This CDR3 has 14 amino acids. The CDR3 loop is CASSIGTNLEKLFF. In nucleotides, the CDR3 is TGTGCCAGTAGTATTGGGACAAATCTTGAAAAACTGTTTTTT.

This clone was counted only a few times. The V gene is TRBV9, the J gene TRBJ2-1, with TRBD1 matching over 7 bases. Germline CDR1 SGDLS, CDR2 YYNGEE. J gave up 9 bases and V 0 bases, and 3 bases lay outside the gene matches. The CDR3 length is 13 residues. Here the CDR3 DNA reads TGTGCCAGCAGCGTAGAGACAGGGATTGAGCAGTTCTTC. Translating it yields CASSVETGIEQFF. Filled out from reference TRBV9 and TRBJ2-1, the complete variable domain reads DSGVTQTPKHLITATGQRVTLRCSPRSGDLSVYWYQQSLDQGLQFLIQYYNGEERAKGNILERFSAQQFPDLHSELNLSSLELGDSALYFCASSVETGIEQFFGPGTRLTVL.

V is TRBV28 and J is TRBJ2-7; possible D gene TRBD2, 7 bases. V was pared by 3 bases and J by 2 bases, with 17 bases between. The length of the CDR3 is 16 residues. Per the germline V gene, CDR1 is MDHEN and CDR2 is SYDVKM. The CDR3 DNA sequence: TGTGCCAGCAGTTTGTATACAGGGACTATTACCTACGAGCAGTACTTC. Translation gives CASSLYTGTITYEQYF.

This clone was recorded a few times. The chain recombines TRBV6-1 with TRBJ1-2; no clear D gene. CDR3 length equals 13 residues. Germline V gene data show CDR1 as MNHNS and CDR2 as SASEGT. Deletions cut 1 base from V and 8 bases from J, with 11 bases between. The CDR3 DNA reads TGTGCCAGCAGTGAAGGGAGGGTGGAGGGCTACACCTTC. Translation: CASSEGRVEGYTF.

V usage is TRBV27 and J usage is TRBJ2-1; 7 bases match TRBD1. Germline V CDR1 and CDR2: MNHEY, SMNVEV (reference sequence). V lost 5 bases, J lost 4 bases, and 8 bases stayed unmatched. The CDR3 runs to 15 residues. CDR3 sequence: CASSPDRAGYNEQFF. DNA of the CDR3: TGTGCCAGCAGTCCAGACAGGGCGGGTTACAATGAGCAGTTCTTC.

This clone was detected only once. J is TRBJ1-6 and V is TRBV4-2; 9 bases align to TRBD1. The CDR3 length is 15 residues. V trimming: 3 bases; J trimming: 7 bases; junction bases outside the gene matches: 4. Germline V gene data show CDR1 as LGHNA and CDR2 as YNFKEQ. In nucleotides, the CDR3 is TGTGCCAGCAGCCAGGGACAGGGCGGCAATTCACCCCTCCACTTT. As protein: CASSQGQGGNSPLHF.

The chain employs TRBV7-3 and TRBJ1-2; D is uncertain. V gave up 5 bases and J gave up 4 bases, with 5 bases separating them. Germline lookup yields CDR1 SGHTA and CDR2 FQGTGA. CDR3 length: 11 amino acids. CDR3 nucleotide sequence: TGTGCCAGCAGCCCGCGCTATGGCTACACCTTC. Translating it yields CASSPRYGYTF.

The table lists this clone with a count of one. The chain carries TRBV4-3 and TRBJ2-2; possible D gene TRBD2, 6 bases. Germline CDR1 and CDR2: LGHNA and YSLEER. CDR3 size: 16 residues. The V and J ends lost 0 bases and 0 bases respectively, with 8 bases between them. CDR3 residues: CASSQEGLPNTGELFF. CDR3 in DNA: TGCGCCAGCAGCCAAGAGGGACTTCCGAACACCGGGGAGCTGTTTTTT.

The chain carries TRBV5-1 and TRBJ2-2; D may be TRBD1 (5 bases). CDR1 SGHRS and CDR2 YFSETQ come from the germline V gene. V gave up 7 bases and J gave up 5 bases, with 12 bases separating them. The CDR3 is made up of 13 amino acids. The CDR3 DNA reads TGCGCCAGCTCTCTGGGGCGAACCGGGGAGCTGTTTTTT. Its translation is CASSLGRTGELFF.

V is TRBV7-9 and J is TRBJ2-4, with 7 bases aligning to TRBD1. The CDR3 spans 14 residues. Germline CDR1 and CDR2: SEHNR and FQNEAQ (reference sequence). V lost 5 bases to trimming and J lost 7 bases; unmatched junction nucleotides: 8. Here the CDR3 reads CASSPIRGRNIQYF. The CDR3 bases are TGTGCCAGCAGCCCCATAAGGGGGCGCAACATTCAGTACTTC.

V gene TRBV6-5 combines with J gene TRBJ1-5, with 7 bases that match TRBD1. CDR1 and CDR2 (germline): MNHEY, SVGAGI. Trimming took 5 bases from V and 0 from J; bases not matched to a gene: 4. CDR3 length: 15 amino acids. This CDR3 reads CASSPGTDSNQPQHF. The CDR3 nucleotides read TGTGCCAGCAGTCCCGGGACAGATAGCAATCAGCCCCAGCATTTT.

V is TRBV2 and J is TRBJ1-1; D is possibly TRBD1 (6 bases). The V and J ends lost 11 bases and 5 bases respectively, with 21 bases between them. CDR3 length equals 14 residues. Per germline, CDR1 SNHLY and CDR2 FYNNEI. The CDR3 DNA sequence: TGTGCCGTAGCGCCAGGGGCGTTCAGTACTGAAGCTTTCTTT. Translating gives CAVAPGAFSTEAFF.

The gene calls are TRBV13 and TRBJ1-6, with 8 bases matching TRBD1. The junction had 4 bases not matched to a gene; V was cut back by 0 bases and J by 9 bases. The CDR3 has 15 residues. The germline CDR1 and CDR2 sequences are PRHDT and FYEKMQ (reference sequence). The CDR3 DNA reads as TGTGCCAGCAGCTTAGGGGACAGGGAGAGTTCACCCCTCCACTTT. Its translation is CASSLGDRESSPLHF.

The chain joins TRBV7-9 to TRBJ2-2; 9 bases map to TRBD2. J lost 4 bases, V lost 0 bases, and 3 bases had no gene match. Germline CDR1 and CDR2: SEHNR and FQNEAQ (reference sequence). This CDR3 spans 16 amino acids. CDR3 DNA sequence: TGTGCCAGCAGCTTAGCCGGAGCGGGAGGCACCGGGGAGCTGTTTTTT. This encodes CASSLAGAGGTGELFF.

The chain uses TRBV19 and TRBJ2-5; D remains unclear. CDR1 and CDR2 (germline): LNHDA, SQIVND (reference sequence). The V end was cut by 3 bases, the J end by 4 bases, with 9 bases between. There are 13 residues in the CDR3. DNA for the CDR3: TGTGCCAGTAGTATTCAGGTCAGAGAGACCCAGTACTTC. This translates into CASSIQVRETQYF.

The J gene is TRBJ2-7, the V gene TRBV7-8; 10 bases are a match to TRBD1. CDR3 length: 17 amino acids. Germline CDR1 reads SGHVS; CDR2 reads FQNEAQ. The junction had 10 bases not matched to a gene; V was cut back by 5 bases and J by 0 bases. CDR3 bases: TGTGCCAGCAGCCCCCTTACCGGGACAGGGGCCTCCTACGAGCAGTACTTC. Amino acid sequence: CASSPLTGTGASYEQYF.

CDR3 loop: CASRQIISGNTIYF. CDR3 nucleotide sequence: TGTGCCAGTAGGCAGATCATCTCTGGAAACACCATATATTTT. J is TRBJ1-3 and V is TRBV19; D unresolved. The ends were cut back, 6 bases at V and 0 bases at J, with 9 bases in the middle. The CDR3 is 14 amino acids. CDR1 is LNHDA and CDR2 is SQIVND in the germline V gene (reference sequence).

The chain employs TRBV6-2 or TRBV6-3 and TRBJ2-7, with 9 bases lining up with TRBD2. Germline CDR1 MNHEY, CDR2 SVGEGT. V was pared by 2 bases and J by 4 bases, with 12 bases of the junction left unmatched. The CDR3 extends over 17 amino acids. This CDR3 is CASSYLLLSGGRYEQYF. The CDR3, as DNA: TGTGCCAGCAGTTACCTCCTTCTTAGCGGGGGAAGATACGAGCAGTACTTC.

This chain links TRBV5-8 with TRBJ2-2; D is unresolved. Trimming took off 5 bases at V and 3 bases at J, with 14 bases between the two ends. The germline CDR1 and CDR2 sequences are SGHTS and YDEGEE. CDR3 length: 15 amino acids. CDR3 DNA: TGTGCCAGCAGTCAAAACCCGGTAGACACCGGGGAGCTGTTTTTT. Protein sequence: CASSQNPVDTGELFF.

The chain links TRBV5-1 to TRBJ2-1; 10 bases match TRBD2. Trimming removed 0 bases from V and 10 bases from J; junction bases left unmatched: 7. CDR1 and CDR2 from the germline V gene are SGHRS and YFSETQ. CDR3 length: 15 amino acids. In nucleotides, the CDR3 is TGCGCCAGCAGCTTGGGAACTAGCGGGATCGAAGAGCAGTTCTTC. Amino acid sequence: CASSLGTSGIEEQFF.

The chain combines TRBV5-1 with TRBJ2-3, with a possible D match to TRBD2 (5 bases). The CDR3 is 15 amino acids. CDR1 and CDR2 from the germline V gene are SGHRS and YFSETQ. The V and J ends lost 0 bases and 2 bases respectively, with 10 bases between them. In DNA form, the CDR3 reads TGCGCCAGCAGCTTGGCCGGAGACTACACAGATACGCAGTATTTT. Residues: CASSLAGDYTDTQYF.